The TCR beta chain under discussion was sequenced for a study of shared clonotypes between healthy human individuals. CDR3 length: 15 residues. The V gene's germline CDR1 is SNHLY and CDR2 FYNNEI. Trimming stripped 4 bases from V and 5 bases from J, with 15 bases between. Each cell subset's genomic DNA was divided evenly among several immunoSEQ plates. Some clones are missing from TCRdb's copy, which holds only in-frame ones; the method was immunoSEQ multiplex PCR. The sample carries 2 million to 2.5 million clones, approximately 90% recorded once. V and J are TRBV2 and TRBJ1-5; D gene ambiguous. The clonotype comes from a man between 18 and 29 years old in good health. Some clones in this sample may be carry-over from other donors' samples. Material: naive CD4+ T cells from PBMCs. Noted subset: CD45RA+ positively selected. The DNA for the CDR3 is TGTGCCAGCAGTGTCGGGTGGAGCGGGGATCAGCCCCAGCATTTT. It codes for CASSVGWSGDQPQHF.